The clone carrying this T cell receptor beta chain showed up many times. The antigen remains unidentified. This entry comes from a study of T-cell memory formation after mild COVID-19. Overall study results and limits: CD4+ contracting clones were mainly CM and EM; CD8+ ones, EMRA.

TCRdb processed the 5' RACE reads anew with MiXCR; each CDR3 protein has one entry. Of roughly 150,000 distinct CDR3 sequences in the sample, roughly 15% are singletons; the top ten hold about 14%. J lost 5 bases, V lost 4 bases, and 8 bases had no gene match. The CDR3 consists of 16 residues. CDR1 and CDR2 from the germline V gene are MGHDK and SYGVNS. The chain recombines TRBV25-1 with TRBJ1-4, with 9 bases identical to TRBD1. Sequencing was performed on PBMCs or a T cell subset sorted from them (not recorded which). The clonotype comes from an adult woman who had mild COVID-19 (a few samples of this study predate the infection). Cell type and time point are not known. For the CDR3, the DNA is TGTGCCAGCAGTGCCACAGGGGGCATTGGGAATGAAAAACTGTTTTTT. Its protein is CASSATGGIGNEKLFF.